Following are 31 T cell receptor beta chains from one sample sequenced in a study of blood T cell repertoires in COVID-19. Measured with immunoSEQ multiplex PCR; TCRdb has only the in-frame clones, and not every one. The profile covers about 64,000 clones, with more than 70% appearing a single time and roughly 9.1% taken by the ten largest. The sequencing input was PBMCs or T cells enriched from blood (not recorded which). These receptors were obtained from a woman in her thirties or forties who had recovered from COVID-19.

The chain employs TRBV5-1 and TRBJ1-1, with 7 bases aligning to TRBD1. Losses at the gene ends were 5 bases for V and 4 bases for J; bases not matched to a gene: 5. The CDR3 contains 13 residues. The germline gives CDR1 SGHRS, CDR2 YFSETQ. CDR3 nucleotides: TGCGCCAGCAGGACCCCAGGGGGCACTGAAGCTTTCTTT. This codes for CASRTPGGTEAFF.

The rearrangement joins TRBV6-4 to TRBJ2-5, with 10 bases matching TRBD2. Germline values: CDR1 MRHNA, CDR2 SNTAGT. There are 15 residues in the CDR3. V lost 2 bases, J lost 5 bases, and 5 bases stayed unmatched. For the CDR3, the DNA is TGTGCCAGCAGTGACCGAGCGGGGGGGATGGAGACCCAGTACTTC. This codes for CASSDRAGGMETQYF.

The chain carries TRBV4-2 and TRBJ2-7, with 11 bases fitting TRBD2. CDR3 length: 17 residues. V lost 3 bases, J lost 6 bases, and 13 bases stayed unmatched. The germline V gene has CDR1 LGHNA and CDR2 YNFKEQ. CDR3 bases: TGTGCCAGCAGCCACCGGACCCGACTAGCGGGGTGGTCCGAGCAGTACTTC. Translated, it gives CASSHRTRLAGWSEQYF.

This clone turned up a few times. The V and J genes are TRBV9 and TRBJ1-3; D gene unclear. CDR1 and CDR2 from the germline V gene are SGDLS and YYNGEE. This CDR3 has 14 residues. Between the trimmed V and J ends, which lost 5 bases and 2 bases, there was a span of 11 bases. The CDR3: CASSLSLTGNTIYF. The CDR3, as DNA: TGTGCCAGCAGTCTTAGTCTTACTGGAAACACCATATATTTT.

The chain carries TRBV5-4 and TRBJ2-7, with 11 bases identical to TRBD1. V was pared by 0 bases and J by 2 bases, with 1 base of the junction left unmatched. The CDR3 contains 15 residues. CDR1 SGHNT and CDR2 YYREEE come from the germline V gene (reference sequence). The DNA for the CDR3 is TGTGCCAGCAGCTTGGCGGGACAGGGGGCCTACGAGCAGTACTTC. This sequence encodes CASSLAGQGAYEQYF. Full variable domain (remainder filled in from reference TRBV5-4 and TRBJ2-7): ETGVTQSPTHLIKTRGQQVTLRCSSQSGHNTVSWYQQALGQGPQFIFQYYREEENGRGNFPPRFSGLQFPNYSSELNVNALELDDSALYLCASSLAGQGAYEQYFGPGTRLTVT.

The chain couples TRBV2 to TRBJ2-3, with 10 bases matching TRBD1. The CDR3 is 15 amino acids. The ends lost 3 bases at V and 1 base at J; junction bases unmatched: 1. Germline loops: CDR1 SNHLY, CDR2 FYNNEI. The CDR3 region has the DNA TGTGCCAGCAGTGAGGACAGGGGGGGCACAGATACGCAGTATTTT. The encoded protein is CASSEDRGGTDTQYF.

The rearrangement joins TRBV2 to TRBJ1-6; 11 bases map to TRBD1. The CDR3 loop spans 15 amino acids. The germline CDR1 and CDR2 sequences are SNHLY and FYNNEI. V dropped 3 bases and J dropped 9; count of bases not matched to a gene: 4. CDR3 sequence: CASSDLGQGGSPLHF. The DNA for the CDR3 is TGTGCCAGCAGTGACTTGGGACAGGGGGGTTCACCCCTCCACTTT.

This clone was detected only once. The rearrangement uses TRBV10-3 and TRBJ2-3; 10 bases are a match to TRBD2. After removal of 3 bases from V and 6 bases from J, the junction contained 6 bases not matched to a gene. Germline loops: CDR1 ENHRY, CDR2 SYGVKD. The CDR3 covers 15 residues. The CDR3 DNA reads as TGTGCCATCAGTGAAAAGCGGGGGGGCGTGGATACGCAGTATTTT. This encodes CAISEKRGGVDTQYF.

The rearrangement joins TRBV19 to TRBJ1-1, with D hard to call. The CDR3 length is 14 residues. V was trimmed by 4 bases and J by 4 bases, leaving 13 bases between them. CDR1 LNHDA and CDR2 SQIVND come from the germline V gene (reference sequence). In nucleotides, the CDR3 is TGTGCCAGTAGTAATCGTAGAGTGAGCACTGAAGCTTTCTTT. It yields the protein CASSNRRVSTEAFF.

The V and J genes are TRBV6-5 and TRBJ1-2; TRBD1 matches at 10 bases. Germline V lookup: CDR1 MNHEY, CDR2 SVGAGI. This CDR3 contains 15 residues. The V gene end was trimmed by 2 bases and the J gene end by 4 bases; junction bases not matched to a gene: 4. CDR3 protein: CASSYQGQGGYGYTF. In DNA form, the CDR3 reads TGTGCCAGCAGTTACCAAGGACAGGGGGGCTATGGCTACACCTTC.

The CDR3 here is CASSLFSGTSGQETQYF. CDR3 nucleotides: TGTGCCAGCAGCTTATTTTCCGGGACTAGCGGACAAGAGACCCAGTACTTC. This rearrangement joins TRBV7-8 to TRBJ2-5, with 11 bases identical to TRBD2. The V gene end was trimmed by 2 bases and the J gene end by 2 bases; junction bases not matched to a gene: 7. Germline V lookup: CDR1 SGHVS, CDR2 FQNEAQ. The CDR3 extends over 17 amino acids.

The CDR3 loop reads CASRPMTSGGTYNEQFF. The DNA of the CDR3 is TGTGCCAGCAGGCCTATGACTAGCGGGGGGACCTACAATGAGCAGTTCTTC. The chain combines TRBV7-8 with TRBJ2-1, with 13 bases matching TRBD2. The CDR3 spans 17 residues. In germline, CDR1 is SGHVS, CDR2 FQNEAQ. V was clipped by 6 bases and J by 2 bases; unmatched bases: 7.

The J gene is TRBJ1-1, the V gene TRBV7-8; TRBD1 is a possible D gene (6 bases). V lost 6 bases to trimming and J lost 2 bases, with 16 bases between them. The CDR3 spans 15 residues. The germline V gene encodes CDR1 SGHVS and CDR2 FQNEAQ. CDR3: CASSSPGVLNTEAFF. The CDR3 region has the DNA TGTGCCAGCAGTTCTCCAGGGGTTCTAAACACTGAAGCTTTCTTT. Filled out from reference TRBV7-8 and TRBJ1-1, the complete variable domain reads GAGVSQSPRYKVAKRGQDVALRCDPISGHVSLFWYQQALGQGPEFLTYFQNEAQLDKSGLPSDRFFAERPEGSVSTLKIQRTQQEDSAVYLCASSSPGVLNTEAFFGQGTRLTVV.

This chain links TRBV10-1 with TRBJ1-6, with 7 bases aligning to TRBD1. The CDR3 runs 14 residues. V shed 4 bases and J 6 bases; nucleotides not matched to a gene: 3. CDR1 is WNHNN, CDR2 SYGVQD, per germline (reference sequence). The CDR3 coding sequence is TGCGCCAGCAGTGCCCGGGACAGTAATTCACCCCTCCACTTT. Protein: CASSARDSNSPLHF.

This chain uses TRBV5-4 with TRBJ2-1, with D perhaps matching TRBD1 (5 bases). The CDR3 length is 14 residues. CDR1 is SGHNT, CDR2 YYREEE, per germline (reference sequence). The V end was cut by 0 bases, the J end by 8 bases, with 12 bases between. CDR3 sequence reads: CASSLVGAVYEQFF. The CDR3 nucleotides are TGTGCCAGCAGCTTGGTAGGGGCGGTTTATGAGCAGTTCTTC.

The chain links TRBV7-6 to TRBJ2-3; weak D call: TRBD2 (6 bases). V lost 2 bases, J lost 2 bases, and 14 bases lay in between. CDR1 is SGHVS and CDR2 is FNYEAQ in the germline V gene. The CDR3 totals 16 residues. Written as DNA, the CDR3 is TGTGCCAGCAGCTTATTGCGCGGGGCAATCACAGATACGCAGTATTTT. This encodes CASSLLRGAITDTQYF.

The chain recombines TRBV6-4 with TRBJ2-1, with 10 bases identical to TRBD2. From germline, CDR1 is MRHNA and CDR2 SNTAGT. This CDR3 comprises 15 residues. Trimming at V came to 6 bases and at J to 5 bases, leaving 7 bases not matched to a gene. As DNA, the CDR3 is TGTGCCAGCAGCCCTCTAGCGGGGGTAAACAATGAGCAGTTCTTC. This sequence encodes CASSPLAGVNNEQFF.

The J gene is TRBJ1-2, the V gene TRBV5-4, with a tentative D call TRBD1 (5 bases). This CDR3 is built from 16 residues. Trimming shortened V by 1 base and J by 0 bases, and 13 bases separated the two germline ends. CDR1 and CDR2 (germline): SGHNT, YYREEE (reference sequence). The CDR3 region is CASSLSWGRTNYGYTF. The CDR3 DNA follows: TGTGCCAGCAGCTTGAGCTGGGGCAGGACTAACTATGGCTACACCTTC.

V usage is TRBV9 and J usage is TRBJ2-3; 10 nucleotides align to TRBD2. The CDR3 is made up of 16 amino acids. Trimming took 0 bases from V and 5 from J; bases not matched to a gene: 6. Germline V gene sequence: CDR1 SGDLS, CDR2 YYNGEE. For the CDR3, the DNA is TGTGCCAGCAGCGTAGGGCTAGCGGGGGTTGAAGATACGCAGTATTTT. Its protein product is CASSVGLAGVEDTQYF.

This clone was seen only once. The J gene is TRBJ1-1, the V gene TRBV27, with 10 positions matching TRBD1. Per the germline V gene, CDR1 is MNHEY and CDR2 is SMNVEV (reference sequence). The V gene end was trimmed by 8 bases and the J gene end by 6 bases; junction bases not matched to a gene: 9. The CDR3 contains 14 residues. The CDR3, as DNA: TGTGCCAGCGGGACAGGGGACTGGAAAGCTGAAGCTTTCTTT. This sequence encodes CASGTGDWKAEAFF.

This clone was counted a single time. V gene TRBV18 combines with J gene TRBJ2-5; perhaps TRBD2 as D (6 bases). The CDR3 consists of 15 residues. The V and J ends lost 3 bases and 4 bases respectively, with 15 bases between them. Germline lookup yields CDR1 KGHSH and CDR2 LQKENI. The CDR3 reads CASSPGPGVRETQYF. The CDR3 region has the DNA TGTGCCAGCTCACCGGGGCCGGGGGTGCGAGAGACCCAGTACTTC.

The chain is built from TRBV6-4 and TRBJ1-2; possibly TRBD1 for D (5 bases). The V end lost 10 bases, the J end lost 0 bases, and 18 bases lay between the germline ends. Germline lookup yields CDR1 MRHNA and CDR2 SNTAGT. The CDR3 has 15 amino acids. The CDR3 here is CATMVQAGSNYGYTF. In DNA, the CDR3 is TGTGCCACCATGGTACAGGCAGGGTCTAACTATGGCTACACCTTC.

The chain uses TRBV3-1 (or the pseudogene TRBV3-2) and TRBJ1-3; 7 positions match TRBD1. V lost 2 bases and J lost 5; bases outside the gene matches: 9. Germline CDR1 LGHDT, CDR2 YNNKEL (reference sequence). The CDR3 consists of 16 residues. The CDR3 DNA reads TGTGCCAGCAGCCAACAGACAGGGCCGAGTAGAAACACCATATATTTT. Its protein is CASSQQTGPSRNTIYF.

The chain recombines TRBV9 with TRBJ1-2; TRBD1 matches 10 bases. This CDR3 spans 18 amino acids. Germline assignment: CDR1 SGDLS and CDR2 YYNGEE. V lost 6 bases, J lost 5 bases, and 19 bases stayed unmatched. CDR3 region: CASTPRPGTGVDLYGYTF. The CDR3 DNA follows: TGTGCCAGCACCCCCAGACCCGGGACAGGGGTGGATCTTTATGGCTACACCTTC. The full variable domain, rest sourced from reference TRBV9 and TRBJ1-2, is DSGVTQTPKHLITATGQRVTLRCSPRSGDLSVYWYQQSLDQGLQFLIQYYNGEERAKGNILERFSAQQFPDLHSELNLSSLELGDSALYFCASTPRPGTGVDLYGYTFGSGTRLTVV.

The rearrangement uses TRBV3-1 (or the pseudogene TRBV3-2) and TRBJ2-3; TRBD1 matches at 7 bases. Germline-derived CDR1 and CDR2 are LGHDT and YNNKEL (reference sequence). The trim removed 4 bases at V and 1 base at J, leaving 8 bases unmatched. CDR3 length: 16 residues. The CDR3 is CASSLPTGLGTDTQYF. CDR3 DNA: TGTGCCAGCAGCCTCCCGACAGGGCTTGGCACAGATACGCAGTATTTT.

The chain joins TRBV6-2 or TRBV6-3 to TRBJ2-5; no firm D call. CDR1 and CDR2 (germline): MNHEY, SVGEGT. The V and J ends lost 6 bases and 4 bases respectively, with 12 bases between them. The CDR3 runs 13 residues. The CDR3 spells CASRPLFVETQYF. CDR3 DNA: TGTGCCAGCAGGCCTCTATTCGTAGAGACCCAGTACTTC.

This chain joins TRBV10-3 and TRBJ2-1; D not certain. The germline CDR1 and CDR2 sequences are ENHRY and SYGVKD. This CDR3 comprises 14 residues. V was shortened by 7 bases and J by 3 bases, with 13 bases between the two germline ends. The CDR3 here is CAIKEPMGYNEQFF. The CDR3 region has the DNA TGTGCCATCAAGGAGCCGATGGGCTACAATGAGCAGTTCTTC.

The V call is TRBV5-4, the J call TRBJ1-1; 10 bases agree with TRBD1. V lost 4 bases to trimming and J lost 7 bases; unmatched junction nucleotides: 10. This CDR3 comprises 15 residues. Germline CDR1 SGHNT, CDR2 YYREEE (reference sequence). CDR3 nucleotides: TGTGCCAGCAGCCAACTGACAGGGGGCGCGAATGAAGCTTTCTTT. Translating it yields CASSQLTGGANEAFF.

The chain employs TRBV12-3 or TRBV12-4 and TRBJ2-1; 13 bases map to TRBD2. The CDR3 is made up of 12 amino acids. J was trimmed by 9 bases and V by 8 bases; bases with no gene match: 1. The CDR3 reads CASGLAGVEQFF. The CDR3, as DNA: TGTGCCAGCGGACTAGCGGGGGTTGAGCAGTTCTTC.

The DNA for the CDR3 is TGTGCCAGCAGCGTAGGGGCAGGGTGGATCGGGGAGCTGTTTTTT. Its translation: CASSVGAGWIGELFF. The rearrangement links TRBV9 to TRBJ2-2, with TRBD1 as a possible D gene (5 bases). The length of the CDR3 is 15 residues. Trimming stripped 0 bases from V and 7 bases from J, with 13 bases between. The V gene's germline CDR1 is SGDLS and CDR2 YYNGEE. Full variable domain (outside the CDR3, taken from reference TRBV9 and TRBJ2-2): DSGVTQTPKHLITATGQRVTLRCSPRSGDLSVYWYQQSLDQGLQFLIQYYNGEERAKGNILERFSAQQFPDLHSELNLSSLELGDSALYFCASSVGAGWIGELFFGEGSRLTVL.

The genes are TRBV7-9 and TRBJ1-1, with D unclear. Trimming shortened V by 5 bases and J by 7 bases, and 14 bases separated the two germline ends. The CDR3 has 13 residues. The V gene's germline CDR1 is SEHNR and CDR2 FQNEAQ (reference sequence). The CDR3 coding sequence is TGTGCCAGCAGCCCGAGCGGGGTTAATGAAGCTTTCTTT. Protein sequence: CASSPSGVNEAFF.